The sequence of this T cell receptor beta chain was determined in a study of immune aging and cytomegalovirus after organ transplant. The V segment lost 6 bases and the J segment 2 bases; nucleotides outside the gene matches: 7. Germline CDR1 and CDR2: MDHEN and SYDVKM. This CDR3 comprises 14 residues. The time point here: five sample-tagged time points from pre-transplant (day -1) to day 368 post-transplant, pooled. Time points were sample-tag barcoded, pooled, and stained for CD45RA. This clonotype is categorized as medium-sized. Its specificity is not known. Cells were captured in microwells, and libraries were made with BD Rhapsody targeted mRNA and AbSeq chemistry. Targeted mRNA included the T-cell panel plus custom TOX and TOX2 primers. TCRdb analysed the single-cell sequencing reads with MiXCR anew, one entry per CDR3 protein. The repertoire holds more than 20,000 distinct CDR3 sequences, with about a third as singletons.

Specimen: CMV peptide-activated CD4+ and CD8+ T cells sorted from blood, collected at five time points, pooled. Specified subset: sorted CD8+CD137+ and CD4+CD154+ T cells after about 12 h CMV IE-1 peptide stimulation. The chain is built from TRBV28 and TRBJ2-7; 7 bases are shared with TRBD2. This clonotype originated in a female donor who had a heart transplant and CMV viremia. The CDR3 nucleotides are TGTGCCAGCAGAGTGGGAGGGGATCCCTACGAGCAGTACTTC. It specifies CASRVGGDPYEQYF.